These 3 T cell receptor beta chains came from one sample sequenced in a study of T cell responses to AZD1222 COVID-19 vaccine. Using immunoSEQ multiplex PCR, the repertoire was profiled, and TCRdb retains in-frame clones only, with some absent. The sample carries tens of thousands of clones, about 86% recorded once. The sequencing here drew on peripheral blood, taken on day 0 of MenACWY control vaccination. Receptor source: an adult in good health.

The chain couples TRBV30 to TRBJ1-5; 7 bases are shared with TRBD1. J was trimmed by 3 bases and V by 5 bases; bases with no gene match: 7. The CDR3 consists of 14 residues. Germline loops: CDR1 GTSNPN, CDR2 SVGIG (reference sequence). The CDR3: CAWGQGGDNQPQHF. DNA for the CDR3: TGTGCCTGGGGGCAGGGGGGTGACAATCAGCCCCAGCATTTT.

V is TRBV24-1 and J is TRBJ1-2, with 11 bases fitting TRBD1. CDR1 and CDR2 (germline): KGHDR, SFDVKD. This CDR3 is 15 amino acids long. V dropped 2 bases and J dropped 7; count of bases not matched to a gene: 5. The CDR3: CATSDSGTGGLGYTF. CDR3 DNA sequence: TGTGCCACCAGTGATTCCGGGACAGGGGGTCTTGGCTACACCTTC.

V usage is TRBV7-2 and J usage is TRBJ1-3; D gene unclear. Trimming shortened V by 3 bases and J by 0 bases, and 12 bases separated the two germline ends. The germline V gene has CDR1 SGHTA and CDR2 FQGNSA. This CDR3 comprises 16 residues. The CDR3 sequence is CASSLSGSSSGNTIYF. In DNA form, the CDR3 reads TGTGCCAGCAGCTTGTCCGGGAGTAGCTCTGGAAACACCATATATTTT.